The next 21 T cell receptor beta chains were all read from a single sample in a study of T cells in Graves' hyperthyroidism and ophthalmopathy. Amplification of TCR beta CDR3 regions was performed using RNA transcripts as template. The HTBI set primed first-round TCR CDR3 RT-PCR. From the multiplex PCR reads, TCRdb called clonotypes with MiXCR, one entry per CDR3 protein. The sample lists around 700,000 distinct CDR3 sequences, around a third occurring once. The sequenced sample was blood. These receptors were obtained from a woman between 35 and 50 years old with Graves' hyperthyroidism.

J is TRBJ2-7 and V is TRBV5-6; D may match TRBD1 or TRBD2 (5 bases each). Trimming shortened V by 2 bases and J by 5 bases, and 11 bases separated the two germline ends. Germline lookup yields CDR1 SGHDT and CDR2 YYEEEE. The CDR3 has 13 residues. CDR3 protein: CASSFGGNDEQYF. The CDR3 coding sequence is TGTGCCAGCAGCTTTGGGGGAAACGACGAGCAGTACTTC.

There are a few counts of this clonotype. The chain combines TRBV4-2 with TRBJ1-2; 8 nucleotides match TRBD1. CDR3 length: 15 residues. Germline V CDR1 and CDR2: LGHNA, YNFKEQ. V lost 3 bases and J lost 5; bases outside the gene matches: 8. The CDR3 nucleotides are TGTGCCAGCAGCCATCCGGGACAGGCGGGGTATGGCTACACCTTC. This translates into CASSHPGQAGYGYTF.

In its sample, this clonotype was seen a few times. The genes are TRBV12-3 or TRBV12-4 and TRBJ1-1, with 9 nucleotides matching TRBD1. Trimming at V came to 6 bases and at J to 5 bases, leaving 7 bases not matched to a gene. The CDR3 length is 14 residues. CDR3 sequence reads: CASSHDRGETEAFF. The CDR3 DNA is TGTGCCAGCAGCCATGACAGGGGGGAGACTGAAGCTTTCTTT.

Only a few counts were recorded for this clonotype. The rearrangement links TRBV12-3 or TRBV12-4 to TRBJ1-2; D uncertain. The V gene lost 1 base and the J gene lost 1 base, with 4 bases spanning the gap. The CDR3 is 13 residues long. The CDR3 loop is CASSLGFNYGYTF. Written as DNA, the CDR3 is TGTGCCAGCAGTTTAGGGTTTAACTATGGCTACACCTTC.

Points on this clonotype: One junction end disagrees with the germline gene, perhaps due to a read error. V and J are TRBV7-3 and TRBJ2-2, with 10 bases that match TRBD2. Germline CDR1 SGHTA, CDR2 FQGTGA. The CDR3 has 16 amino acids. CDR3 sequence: CTSSSRSSGSNGELFF. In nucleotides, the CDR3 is TGTACCAGCAGCTCTCGGTCTAGCGGGAGCAACGGGGAGCTGTTTTTT.

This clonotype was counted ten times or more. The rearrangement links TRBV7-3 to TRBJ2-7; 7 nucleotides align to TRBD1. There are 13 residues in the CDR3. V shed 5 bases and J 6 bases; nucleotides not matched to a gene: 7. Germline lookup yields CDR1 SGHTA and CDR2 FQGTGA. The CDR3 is CASSATGSSEQYF. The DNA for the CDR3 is TGTGCCAGCAGCGCGACAGGGTCAAGCGAGCAGTACTTC.

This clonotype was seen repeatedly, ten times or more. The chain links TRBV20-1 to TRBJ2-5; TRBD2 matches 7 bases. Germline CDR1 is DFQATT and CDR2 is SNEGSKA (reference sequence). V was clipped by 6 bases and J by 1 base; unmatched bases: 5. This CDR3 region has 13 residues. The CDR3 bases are TGCAGTGCCGCCGGACTAGTCCAAGAGACCCAGTACTTC. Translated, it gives CSAAGLVQETQYF.

The CDR3 nucleotides are TGCAGCTTGGAAGGGACAGGGACCTACGAGCAGTACTTC. It specifies CSLEGTGTYEQYF. The J gene is TRBJ2-7, the V gene TRBV29-1; 9 bases are shared with TRBD1. Trimming at V came to 8 bases and at J to 2 bases, leaving 7 bases not matched to a gene. CDR3 length: 13 amino acids. In germline, CDR1 is SQVTM, CDR2 ANQGSEA.

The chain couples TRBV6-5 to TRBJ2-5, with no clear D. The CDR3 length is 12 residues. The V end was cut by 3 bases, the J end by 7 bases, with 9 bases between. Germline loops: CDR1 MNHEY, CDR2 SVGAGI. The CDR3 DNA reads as TGTGCCAGCAGTTATTCCCGAGCGACCCAGTACTTC. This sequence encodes CASSYSRATQYF.

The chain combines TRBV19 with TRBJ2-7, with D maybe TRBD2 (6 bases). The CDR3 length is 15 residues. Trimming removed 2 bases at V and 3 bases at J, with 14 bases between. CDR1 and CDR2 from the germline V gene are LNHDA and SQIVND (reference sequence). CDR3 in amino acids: CASSIIRGANYEQYF. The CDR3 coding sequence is TGTGCCAGTAGTATAATTCGCGGGGCTAACTACGAGCAGTACTTC.

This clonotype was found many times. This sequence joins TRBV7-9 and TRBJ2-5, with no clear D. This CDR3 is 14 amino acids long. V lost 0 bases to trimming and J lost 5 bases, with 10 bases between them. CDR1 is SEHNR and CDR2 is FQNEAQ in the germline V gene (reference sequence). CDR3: CASSLAGRLETQYF. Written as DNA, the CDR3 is TGTGCCAGCAGCTTAGCGGGCAGGCTGGAGACCCAGTACTTC.

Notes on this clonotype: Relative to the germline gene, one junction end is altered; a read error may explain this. Written as DNA, the CDR3 is TGCGCCAGCAGCCACCTGACATGGACATCCGACATGAACACTGAAGCTTTCTTT. Translated, it gives CASSHLTWTSDMNTEAFF. The chain combines TRBV5-8 with TRBJ1-1; D perhaps matches TRBD1 (5 bases). CDR3 size: 18 residues. CDR1 is SGHTS, CDR2 YDEGEE, per germline.

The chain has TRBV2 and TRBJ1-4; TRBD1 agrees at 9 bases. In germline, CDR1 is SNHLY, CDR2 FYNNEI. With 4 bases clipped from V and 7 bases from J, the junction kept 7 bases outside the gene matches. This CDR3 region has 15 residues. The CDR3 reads CASSAGQGVGEKLFF. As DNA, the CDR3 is TGTGCCAGCAGTGCGGGACAGGGCGTGGGTGAAAAACTGTTTTTT.

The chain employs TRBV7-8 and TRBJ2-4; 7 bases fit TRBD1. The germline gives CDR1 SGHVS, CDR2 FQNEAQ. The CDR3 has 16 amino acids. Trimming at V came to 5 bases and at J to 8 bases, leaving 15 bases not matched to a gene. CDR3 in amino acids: CASSPRLTGPRDIQYF. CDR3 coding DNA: TGTGCCAGCAGCCCACGCCTGACAGGGCCACGCGACATTCAGTACTTC.

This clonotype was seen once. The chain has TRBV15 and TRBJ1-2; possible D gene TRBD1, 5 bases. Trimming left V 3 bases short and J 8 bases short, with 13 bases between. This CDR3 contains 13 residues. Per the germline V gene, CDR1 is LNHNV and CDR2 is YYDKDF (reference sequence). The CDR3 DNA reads TGTGCCACCAGCAGTAGGGGAAGTGAGGGCTACACCTTC. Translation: CATSSRGSEGYTF.

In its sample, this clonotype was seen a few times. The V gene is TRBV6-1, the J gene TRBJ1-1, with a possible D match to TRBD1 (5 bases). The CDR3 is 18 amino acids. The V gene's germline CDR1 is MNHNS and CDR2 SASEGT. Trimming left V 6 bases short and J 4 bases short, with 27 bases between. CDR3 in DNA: TGTGCCAGCAGCCCCTCACTATGGGAAGGGGCAGGAGGCACTGAAGCTTTCTTT. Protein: CASSPSLWEGAGGTEAFF.

For the CDR3, the DNA is TGTGCCAGCACGCCGGGATTAAACTATGGCTACACCTTC. Encoded protein: CASTPGLNYGYTF. The chain couples TRBV7-9 to TRBJ1-2; D unclear. Germline assignment: CDR1 SEHNR and CDR2 FQNEAQ (reference sequence). The CDR3 has 13 residues. The germline V and J ends were trimmed by 7 bases and 2 bases, with 11 bases remaining between them.

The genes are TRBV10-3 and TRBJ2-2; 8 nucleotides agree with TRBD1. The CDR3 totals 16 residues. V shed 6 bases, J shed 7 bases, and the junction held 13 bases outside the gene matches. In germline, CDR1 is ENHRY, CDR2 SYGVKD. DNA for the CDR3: TGTGCCATCAGGCCTGAGAAAGTGGACAGGGACGGGGAGCTGTTTTTT. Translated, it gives CAIRPEKVDRDGELFF.

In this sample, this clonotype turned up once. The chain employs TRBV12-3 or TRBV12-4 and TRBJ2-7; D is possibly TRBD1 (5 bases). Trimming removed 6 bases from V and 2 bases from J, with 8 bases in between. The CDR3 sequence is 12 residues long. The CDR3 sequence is CASRGVAYEQYF. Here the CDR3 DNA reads TGTGCCAGCAGAGGGGTGGCCTACGAGCAGTACTTC.

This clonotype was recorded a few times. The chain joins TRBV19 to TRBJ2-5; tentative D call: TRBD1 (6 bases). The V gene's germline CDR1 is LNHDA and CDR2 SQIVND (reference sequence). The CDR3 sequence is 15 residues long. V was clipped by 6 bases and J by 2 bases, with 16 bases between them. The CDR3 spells CASRSLGHLQETQYF. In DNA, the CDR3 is TGTGCCAGTAGAAGCCTGGGACACCTTCAAGAGACCCAGTACTTC.

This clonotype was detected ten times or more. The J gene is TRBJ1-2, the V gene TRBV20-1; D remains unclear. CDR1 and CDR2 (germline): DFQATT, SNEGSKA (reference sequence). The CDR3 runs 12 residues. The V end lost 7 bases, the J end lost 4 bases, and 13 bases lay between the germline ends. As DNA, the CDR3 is TGCAGTGTAAGAAAGGGCCTCTATGGCTACACCTTC. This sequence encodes CSVRKGLYGYTF.